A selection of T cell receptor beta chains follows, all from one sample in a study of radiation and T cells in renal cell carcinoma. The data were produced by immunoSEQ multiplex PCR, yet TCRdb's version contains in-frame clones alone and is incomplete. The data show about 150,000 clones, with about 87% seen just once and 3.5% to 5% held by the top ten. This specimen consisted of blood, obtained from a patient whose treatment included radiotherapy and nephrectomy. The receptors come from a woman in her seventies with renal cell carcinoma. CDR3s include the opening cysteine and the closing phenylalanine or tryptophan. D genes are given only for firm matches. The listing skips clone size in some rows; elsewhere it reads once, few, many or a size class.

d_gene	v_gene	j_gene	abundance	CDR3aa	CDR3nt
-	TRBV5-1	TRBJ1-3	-	CASSLVGGDGNTIYF	TGCGCCAGCAGCTTGGTTGGGGGGGACGGAAACACCATATATTTT
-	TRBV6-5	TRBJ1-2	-	CASTLSGEGDGYTF	TGTGCCAGCACCCTCTCAGGGGAGGGTGATGGCTACACCTTC
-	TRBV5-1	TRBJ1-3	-	CASSLETTGSGNTIYF	TGCGCCAGCAGCTTGGAAACGACGGGCTCTGGAAACACCATATATTTT
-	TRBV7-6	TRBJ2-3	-	CASSKAPPSTDTQYF	TGTGCCAGCAGCAAAGCCCCCCCTTCCACAGATACGCAGTATTTT
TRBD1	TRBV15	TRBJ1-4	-	CATGTALNEKLFF	TGTGCCACCGGGACAGCGCTTAATGAAAAACTGTTTTTT
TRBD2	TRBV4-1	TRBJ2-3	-	CASSQDWGLVGDTQYF	TGCGCCAGCAGCCAAGATTGGGGACTAGTTGGAGATACGCAGTATTTT
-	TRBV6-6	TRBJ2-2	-	CASTQSAPTGELFF	TGTGCCAGCACCCAATCAGCCCCCACCGGGGAGCTGTTTTTT
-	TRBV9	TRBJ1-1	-	CASSSGTGPPDTEAFF	TGTGCCAGCAGCAGTGGAACGGGCCCCCCAGACACTGAAGCTTTCTTT
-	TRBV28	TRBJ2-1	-	CASPPSGGALEQFF	TGTGCCAGCCCGCCGTCTGGGGGGGCCCTTGAGCAGTTCTTC
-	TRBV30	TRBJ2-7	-	CACRKGGGVHEQYF	TGTGCCTGCCGAAAAGGGGGGGGCGTACACGAGCAGTACTTC
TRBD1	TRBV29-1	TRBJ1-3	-	CSVYWTGDPNTIYF	TGCAGCGTTTACTGGACAGGGGATCCGAACACCATATATTTT
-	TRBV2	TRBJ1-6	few	CASSPESSYNSPLHF	TGTGCCAGCAGTCCGGAGAGCTCCTATAATTCACCCCTCCACTTT
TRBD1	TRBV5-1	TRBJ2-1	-	CASQTGAYNEQFF	TGCGCCAGCCAAACAGGGGCCTACAATGAGCAGTTCTTC
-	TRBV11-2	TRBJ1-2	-	CASSDGASRGGYTF	TGTGCCAGCAGCGACGGCGCATCCCGGGGTGGCTACACCTTC
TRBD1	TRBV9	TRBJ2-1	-	CASSLQGGSNEQFF	TGTGCCAGCAGCCTACAGGGGGGAAGCAATGAGCAGTTCTTC
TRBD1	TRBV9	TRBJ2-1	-	CASSEQGFLSDEQFF	TGTGCCAGCAGCGAACAGGGGTTTTTATCCGATGAGCAGTTCTTC
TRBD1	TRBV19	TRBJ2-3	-	CASSIRAGGGSDTQYF	TGTGCCAGTAGTATTAGGGCAGGGGGCGGGTCAGATACGCAGTATTTT
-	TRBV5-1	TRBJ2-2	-	CASSMDLPHTGELFF	TGCGCCAGCAGCATGGATCTCCCCCACACCGGGGAGCTGTTTTTT
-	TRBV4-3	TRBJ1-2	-	CASSQDPGSNYGYTF	TGCGCCAGCAGCCAAGATCCGGGGAGCAACTATGGCTACACCTTC
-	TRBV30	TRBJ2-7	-	CAWRRSNEQYF	TGTGCCTGGAGACGGAGCAACGAGCAGTACTTC
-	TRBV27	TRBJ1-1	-	CASSFGRVGNTEAFF	TGTGCCAGCAGTTTCGGTAGGGTGGGGAACACTGAAGCTTTCTTT
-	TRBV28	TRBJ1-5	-	CASTTGNSQPQHF	TGTGCCAGCACCACAGGGAATTCTCAGCCCCAGCATTTT
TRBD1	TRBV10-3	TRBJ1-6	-	CAIGRNPGQGDSPLHF	TGTGCCATCGGTCGAAATCCGGGACAGGGGGATTCACCCCTCCACTTT
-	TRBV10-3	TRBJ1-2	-	CAISRPGTRHGYTF	TGTGCCATCAGTAGACCCGGGACACGTCATGGCTACACCTTC
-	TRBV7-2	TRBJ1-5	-	CASSLRDNQPQHF	TGTGCCAGCAGCTTACGGGATAATCAGCCCCAGCATTTT
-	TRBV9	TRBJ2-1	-	CASSVPGSYNEQFF	TGTGCCAGCAGCGTACCGGGGAGCTACAATGAGCAGTTCTTC
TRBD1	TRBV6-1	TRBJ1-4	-	CASRGTGPNEKLFF	TGTGCCAGCAGAGGGACAGGGCCTAATGAAAAACTGTTTTTT
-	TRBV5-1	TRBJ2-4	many	CASSLAGWRDIQYF	TGCGCCAGCAGCTTGGCAGGGTGGAGGGACATTCAGTACTTC
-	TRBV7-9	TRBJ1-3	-	CASSSFPGETGNTIYF	TGTGCCAGCAGCTCCTTTCCAGGGGAGACGGGAAACACCATATATTTT
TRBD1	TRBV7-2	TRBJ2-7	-	CASGRQGRAYEQYF	TGTGCCAGCGGACGACAGGGAAGAGCCTACGAGCAGTACTTC
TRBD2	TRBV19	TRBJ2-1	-	CASSPLAAYNEQFF	TGTGCCAGTAGCCCTCTAGCGGCCTACAATGAGCAGTTCTTC
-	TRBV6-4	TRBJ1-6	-	CASSESGARDSPLHF	TGTGCCAGCAGTGAGTCCGGGGCCCGGGATTCACCCCTCCACTTT
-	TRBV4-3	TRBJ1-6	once	CASSRRTDYNSPLHF	TGCGCCAGCAGCCGCCGGACGGACTATAATTCACCCCTCCACTTT
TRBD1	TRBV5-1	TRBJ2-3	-	CASSLIGQGTDTQYF	TGCGCCAGCAGCTTGATTGGACAGGGCACAGATACGCAGTATTTT
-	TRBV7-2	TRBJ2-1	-	CASSLPPTHNEQFF	TGTGCCAGCAGCTTACCGCCTACCCACAATGAGCAGTTCTTC
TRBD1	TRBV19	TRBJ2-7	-	CASSPARDRASYEQYF	TGTGCCAGTAGTCCCGCTCGGGACAGGGCCTCCTACGAGCAGTACTTC
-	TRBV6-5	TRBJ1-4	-	CASSPGGYNEKLFF	TGTGCCAGCAGTCCGGGCGGGTATAATGAAAAACTGTTTTTT
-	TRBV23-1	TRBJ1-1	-	CASSQPSAFF	TGCGCCAGCAGTCAACCCTCGGCTTTCTTT
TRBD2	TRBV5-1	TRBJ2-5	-	CASSRGLAGDGRETQYF	TGCGCCAGCAGCCGGGGACTAGCGGGGGATGGTAGGGAGACCCAGTACTTC
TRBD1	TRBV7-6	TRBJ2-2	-	CASSLGTGRTGELFF	TGTGCCAGCAGCCTCGGGACAGGACGAACCGGGGAGCTGTTTTTT
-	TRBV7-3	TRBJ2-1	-	CASSFIGSHEQFF	TGTGCCAGCAGCTTCATAGGTTCCCATGAGCAGTTCTTC
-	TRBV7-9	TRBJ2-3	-	CASSLTSLDMPSDTQYF	TGTGCCAGCAGCTTAACCTCCCTAGACATGCCATCAGATACGCAGTATTTT
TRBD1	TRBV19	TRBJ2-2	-	CASSPQTGQVSTGELFF	TGTGCCAGTAGTCCTCAGACAGGGCAAGTAAGCACCGGGGAGCTGTTTTTT
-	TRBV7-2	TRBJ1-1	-	CASSFTGVPEAFF	TGTGCCAGCAGTTTCACGGGGGTTCCTGAAGCTTTCTTT
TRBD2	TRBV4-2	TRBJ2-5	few	CASSPTSRREETQYF	TGTGCCAGCAGCCCGACTAGCAGGCGGGAAGAGACCCAGTACTTC
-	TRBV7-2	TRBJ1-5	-	CASSLDGNQPQHF	TGTGCCAGCAGCTTGGACGGTAATCAGCCCCAGCATTTT
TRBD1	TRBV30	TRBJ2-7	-	CAWTDRGTYEQYF	TGTGCCTGGACGGACAGGGGTACCTACGAGCAGTACTTC
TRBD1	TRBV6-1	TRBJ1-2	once	CASSDSFGQGIYGYTF	TGTGCCAGCAGTGATTCCTTCGGACAGGGGATCTATGGCTACACCTTC
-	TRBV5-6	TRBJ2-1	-	CASSLYGEETNEQFF	TGTGCCAGCAGCTTATACGGGGAGGAGACCAATGAGCAGTTCTTC
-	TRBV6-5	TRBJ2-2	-	CASSPGTSRPGELFF	TGTGCCAGCAGTCCCGGGACTTCCAGGCCCGGGGAGCTGTTTTTT
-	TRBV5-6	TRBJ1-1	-	CASSLGEGEAFF	TGTGCCAGCAGCTTGGGGGAAGGGGAAGCTTTCTTT
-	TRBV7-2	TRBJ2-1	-	CASSYGDAYNEQFF	TGTGCCAGCAGTTACGGGGATGCCTACAATGAGCAGTTCTTC
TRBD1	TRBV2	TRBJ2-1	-	CASSPDRAPNEQFF	TGTGCCAGCAGCCCGGACAGGGCTCCTAATGAGCAGTTCTTC
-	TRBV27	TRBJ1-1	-	CASSPRQRNTEAFF	TGTGCCAGCAGTCCGAGACAACGGAACACTGAAGCTTTCTTT
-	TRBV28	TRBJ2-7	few	CASSIDNEQYF	TGTGCCAGCAGCATAGATAACGAGCAGTACTTC